One sample yielded the 16 T cell receptor beta chains listed below, sequenced in a study of response to subunit inactivated influenza vaccine. One entry per CDR3 protein results from TCRdb running MiXCR on the RT-PCR reads. This table holds some 160,000 distinct CDR3 sequences, 11% found once. This specimen consisted of non-naive T cells sorted from PBMCs, obtained about 6 weeks after vaccination. All receptors derive from a man over 45 who received an inactivated influenza vaccine.

The J gene is TRBJ1-2, the V gene TRBV27; 8 bases map to TRBD1. The germline V gene encodes CDR1 MNHEY and CDR2 SMNVEV (reference sequence). The CDR3 is 13 residues long. With 4 bases clipped from V and 7 bases from J, the junction kept 5 bases outside the gene matches. CDR3 in DNA: TGTGCCAGCAGTTCGGACAGGGATGGTGGCTACACCTTC. Protein product: CASSSDRDGGYTF.

The rearrangement uses TRBV27 and TRBJ2-1; 12 nucleotides agree with TRBD2. CDR3 length equals 20 residues. After removal of 6 bases from V and 5 bases from J, the junction contained 20 bases not matched to a gene. CDR1 is MNHEY and CDR2 is SMNVEV in the germline V gene (reference sequence). The CDR3 loop is CASSPYRLAGVTKRHNEQFF. Written as DNA, the CDR3 is TGTGCCAGCAGCCCTTACAGACTAGCGGGAGTCACCAAAAGACACAATGAGCAGTTCTTC.

This clonotype came up a few times. V and J are TRBV18 and TRBJ2-5; D not resolved. Germline-derived CDR1 and CDR2 are KGHSH and LQKENI. The CDR3 runs 13 residues. V lost 3 bases and J lost 1, with 6 bases in between. The CDR3 DNA sequence: TGTGCCAGCTCACCTCGCAGCCAAGAGACCCAGTACTTC. The encoded protein is CASSPRSQETQYF.

This clonotype has a handful of counts. The chain links TRBV3-1 to TRBJ2-3; D not resolved. Looked up from germline, CDR1 is LGHDT and CDR2 is YNNKEL (reference sequence). V was trimmed by 4 bases and J by 5 bases, leaving 10 bases between them. This CDR3 has 13 residues. CDR3 in DNA: TGTGCCAGCAGCCCACCCCCAGGAGATACGCAGTATTTT. It specifies CASSPPPGDTQYF.

This clonotype was seen many times. The rearrangement uses TRBV20-1 and TRBJ2-1; possibly TRBD2 for D (6 bases). The germline V gene has CDR1 DFQATT and CDR2 SNEGSKA (reference sequence). This CDR3 contains 14 residues. V gave up 5 bases and J gave up 5 bases, with 16 bases separating them. The CDR3 DNA reads TGCAGTGCTTACCGACTAGAACGGAACAATGAGCAGTTCTTC. Its protein is CSAYRLERNNEQFF.

This clonotype was observed once. The rearrangement links TRBV7-8 to TRBJ2-1, with a tentative D call TRBD2 (6 bases). The germline V and J ends were trimmed by 5 bases and 7 bases, with 21 bases remaining between them. Germline V CDR1 and CDR2: SGHVS, FQNEAQ. The CDR3 is 16 residues long. The CDR3 sequence: CASSRTTSMVINEQFF. CDR3 nucleotide sequence: TGTGCCAGCAGCCGCACGACTAGTATGGTGATTAATGAGCAGTTCTTC.

The CDR3 DNA reads as TGTGCCAGCAGTTTATCTTGGAACAATGAGCAGTTCTTC. Encoded protein: CASSLSWNNEQFF. This chain joins TRBV12-3 or TRBV12-4 and TRBJ2-1; no firm D call. The CDR3 has 13 residues. The V end lost 2 bases, the J end lost 5 bases, and 7 bases lay between the germline ends.

The chain joins TRBV3-1 to TRBJ1-1; D gene uncertain. CDR1 and CDR2 from the germline V gene are LGHDT and YNNKEL (reference sequence). V gave up 7 bases and J gave up 8 bases, with 11 bases separating them. This CDR3 contains 11 residues. The CDR3 sequence: CASIRRGEAFF. CDR3 DNA: TGTGCCAGCATACGCCGAGGGGAAGCTTTCTTT. The whole variable domain, filled in from reference TRBV3-1 and TRBJ1-1, reads DTAVSQTPKYLVTQMGNDKSIKCEQNLGHDTMYWYKQDSKKFLKIMFSYNNKELIINETVPNRFSPKSPDKAHLNLHINSLELGDSAVYFCASIRRGEAFFGQGTRLTVV.

This clonotype was found a few times. CDR3 DNA: TGTGCCAGCAGTAGGAGGCGTCTAGCGGGGAACCAAGAGACCCAGTACTTC. Residues: CASSRRRLAGNQETQYF. The rearrangement links TRBV27 to TRBJ2-5; 9 nucleotides align to TRBD2. V shed 5 bases, J shed 0 bases, and the junction held 10 bases outside the gene matches. Germline assignment: CDR1 MNHEY and CDR2 SMNVEV (reference sequence). This CDR3 contains 17 residues.

This sequence joins TRBV7-6 and TRBJ2-3; 7 nucleotides match TRBD2. With V trimmed by 1 base and J by 0 bases, 4 bases remained unmatched. The CDR3 is 16 residues long. CDR1 and CDR2 from the germline V gene are SGHVS and FNYEAQ. The CDR3 sequence: CASSLDSGASTDTQYF. In nucleotides, the CDR3 is TGTGCCAGCAGCTTAGACAGCGGGGCCAGCACAGATACGCAGTATTTT.

This clonotype has only a few counts. The CDR3 DNA reads as TGTGCCAGCAGTGAACGAACAGGGGGCTTTAGTAATGAGCAGTTCTTC. It translates to CASSERTGGFSNEQFF. The chain has TRBV6-1 and TRBJ2-1; 9 nucleotides agree with TRBD1. The CDR3 has 16 amino acids. Per germline, CDR1 MNHNS and CDR2 SASEGT. Losses at the gene ends were 2 bases for V and 7 bases for J; bases not matched to a gene: 9.

The sample holds a few counts of this clonotype. The V gene is TRBV2, the J gene TRBJ2-5, with a weak D call TRBD2 (6 bases). This CDR3 contains 13 residues. The V end was cut by 11 bases, the J end by 7 bases, with 20 bases between. The V gene's germline CDR1 is SNHLY and CDR2 FYNNEI. The CDR3 here is CAGVGGTGGTQYF. CDR3 DNA: TGTGCCGGGGTCGGGGGAACAGGCGGGACCCAGTACTTC.

The V gene is TRBV7-2, the J gene TRBJ2-7, with 7 bases lining up with TRBD2. Germline CDR1 is SGHTA and CDR2 is FQGNSA. V trimming: 3 bases; J trimming: 5 bases; junction bases outside the gene matches: 13. The CDR3 contains 16 residues. The CDR3 DNA reads TGTGCCAGCAGCTTGAGGATTCGGGCGGGAGTCGACGAGCAGTACTTC. Translating it yields CASSLRIRAGVDEQYF.

The rearrangement uses TRBV20-1 and TRBJ2-5; D remains ambiguous. In germline, CDR1 is DFQATT, CDR2 SNEGSKA (reference sequence). Trimming pared 6 bases from V and 10 bases from J, leaving 18 bases between. This CDR3 has 12 amino acids. The CDR3 is CSASRFSVGQYF. CDR3 bases: TGCAGTGCGAGTCGATTCTCCGTGGGCCAGTACTTC.

This clonotype was seen only a few times. This sequence joins TRBV2 and TRBJ1-2; 8 bases are shared with TRBD1. Unmatched junction bases numbered 10, after V lost 5 bases and J lost 8 bases. There are 14 residues in the CDR3. From germline, CDR1 is SNHLY and CDR2 FYNNEI. In DNA, the CDR3 is TGTGCCAGCAGTTCCCGGACAGGGTCTGGAGGCTACACCTTC. It is translated as CASSSRTGSGGYTF.

There are a few counts of this clonotype. The chain carries TRBV20-1 and TRBJ1-1; D gene uncertain. This CDR3 comprises 13 residues. Germline V gene sequence: CDR1 DFQATT, CDR2 SNEGSKA (reference sequence). With 2 bases removed from V and 0 bases from J, the gap between germline ends came to 7 bases. The DNA for the CDR3 is TGCAGTGCTAGATCCAGGTTGAACACTGAAGCTTTCTTT. Protein: CSARSRLNTEAFF.